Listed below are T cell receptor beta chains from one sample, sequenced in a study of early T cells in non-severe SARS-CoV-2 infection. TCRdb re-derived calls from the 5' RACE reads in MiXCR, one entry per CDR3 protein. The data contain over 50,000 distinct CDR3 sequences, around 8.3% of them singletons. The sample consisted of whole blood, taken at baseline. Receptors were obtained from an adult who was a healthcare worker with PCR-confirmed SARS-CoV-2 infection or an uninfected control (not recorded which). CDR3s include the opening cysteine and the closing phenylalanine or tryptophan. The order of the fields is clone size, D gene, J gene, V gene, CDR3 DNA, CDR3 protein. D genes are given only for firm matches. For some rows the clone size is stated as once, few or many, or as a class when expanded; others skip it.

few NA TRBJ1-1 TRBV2 TGTGCCAGCAGTGAAGCCTTAGCACAAGCTTTCTTT CASSEALAQAFF
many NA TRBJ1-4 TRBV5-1 TGCGCCAGCAGCTCGGGCCTGGGTGCAACTAATGAAAAACTGTTTTTT CASSSGLGATNEKLFF
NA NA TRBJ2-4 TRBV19 TGTGCCAGTAGTATCGACAGGTGGGGAAACATTCAGTACTTC CASSIDRWGNIQYF
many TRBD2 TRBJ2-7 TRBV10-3 TGTGCCATCAGTGAGTCAGGGTCTAGCGGTACCTACGAGCAGTACTTC CAISESGSSGTYEQYF
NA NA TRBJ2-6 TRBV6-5 TGTGCCAGCAGTCTGAGGGCGGGCGGAAGTGTTGGGGCCAACGTCCTGACTTTC CASSLRAGGSVGANVLTF
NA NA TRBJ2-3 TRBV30 TGTGCCTGGAGTGTCCGAGGGCTAGTCAGGGATACGCAGTATTTT CAWSVRGLVRDTQYF
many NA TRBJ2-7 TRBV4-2 TGTGCCAGCAGCCAAGGTAGCGTCACCTACGAGCAGTACTTC CASSQGSVTYEQYF
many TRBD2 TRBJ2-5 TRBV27 TGTGCCAGCAGCACCCTTGGACTAGCGGGAGTTGGGTATGAGACCCAGTACTTC CASSTLGLAGVGYETQYF
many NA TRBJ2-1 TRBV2 TGTGCCAGCAGTGAAGACAGGGCCAATGAGCAGTTCTTC CASSEDRANEQFF
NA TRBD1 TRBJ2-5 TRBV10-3 TGTGCCATCAGTGACCTGGGACAGGGGGGTTTGACCCAGTACTTC CAISDLGQGGLTQYF
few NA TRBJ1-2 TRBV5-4 TGTGCCAGCAGCTTGGCCGGCAACCATGGCTACACCTTC CASSLAGNHGYTF
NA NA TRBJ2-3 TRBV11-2 TGTGCCAGCAGCTTAGTTGGGTCATTCACAGATACGCAGTATTTT CASSLVGSFTDTQYF
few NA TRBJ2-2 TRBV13 TGTGCCAGCAGCTTTCAGGGGCGGAACACCGGGGAGCTGTTTTTT CASSFQGRNTGELFF
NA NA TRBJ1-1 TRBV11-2 TGTGCCAGCAGCTTACCGCAGGGTTATGACACTGAAGCTTTCTTT CASSLPQGYDTEAFF
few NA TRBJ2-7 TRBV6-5 TGTGCCAGCAGTGCCCGGGGGTACGAGCAGTACTTC CASSARGYEQYF
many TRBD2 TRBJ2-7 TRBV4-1 TGCGCCAGCAGCCAAGCCAGCGGGAGGGCCTACGAGCAGTACTTC CASSQASGRAYEQYF
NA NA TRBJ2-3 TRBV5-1 TGCGCCAGCAGCTCGGACAGCCAAACAGATACGCAGTATTTT CASSSDSQTDTQYF
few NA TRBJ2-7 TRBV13 TGTGCCAGCAGTTCCGCGGGGGAGCAGTACTTC CASSSAGEQYF
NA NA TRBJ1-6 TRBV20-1 TGCAGTGCTAACCCGGGTTCTAATTCACCCCTCCACTTT CSANPGSNSPLHF
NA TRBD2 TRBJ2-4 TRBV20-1 TGCAGTGCTTCTCAGACTAGCGGGGTCCCAGAAAACATTCAGTACTTC CSASQTSGVPENIQYF
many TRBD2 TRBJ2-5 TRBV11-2 TGTGCCAGCAGCTTAAATAGCGGGAGCGGCGAGACCCAGTACTTC CASSLNSGSGETQYF
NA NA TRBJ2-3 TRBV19 TGTGCCAGTCAGTTGCAACTAGGGTCACAGGATACGCAGTATTTT CASQLQLGSQDTQYF
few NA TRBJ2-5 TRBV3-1 TGTGCCAGCAGCCCTGGCTCGCAGCGGGCGCAAGAGACCCAGTACTTC CASSPGSQRAQETQYF
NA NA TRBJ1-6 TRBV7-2 TGTGCCAGCAGCTTAGCTTGGTCTCCACTCAATTCACCCCTCCACTTT CASSLAWSPLNSPLHF
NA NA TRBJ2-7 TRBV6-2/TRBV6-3 TGTGCCATCGGGACACCAGGGGAGCAGTACTTC CAIGTPGEQYF
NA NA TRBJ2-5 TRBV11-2 TGTGCCAGCAGCTTAGATCGATACAGAGAAGAGACCCAGTACTTC CASSLDRYREETQYF
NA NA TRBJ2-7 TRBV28 TGTGCCAGCAGTCCTGACGGAATCTACGAGCAGTACTTC CASSPDGIYEQYF
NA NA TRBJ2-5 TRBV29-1 TGCAGCGTTACCCCATCAAAGGAGACCCAGTACTTC CSVTPSKETQYF
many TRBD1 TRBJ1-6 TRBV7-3 TGTGCCAGCAGCTCAACCGGGACAGAGTATTCACCCCTCCACTTT CASSSTGTEYSPLHF
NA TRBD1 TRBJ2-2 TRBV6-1 TGTGCCAGCAGGACAGGGGCCACCGGGGAGCTGTTTTTT CASRTGATGELFF
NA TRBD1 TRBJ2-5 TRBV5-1 TGCGCCAGCAGCGCTGGACAGGGAGAGACCCAGTACTTC CASSAGQGETQYF
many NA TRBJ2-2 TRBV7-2 TGTGCCAGCAGCTTGGAGGTCGGGGAGCTGTTTTTT CASSLEVGELFF
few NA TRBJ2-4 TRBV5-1 TGCGCCAGCAGCTTGTATGCGGCAACCCAAGCCAAAAACATTCAGTACTTC CASSLYAATQAKNIQYF
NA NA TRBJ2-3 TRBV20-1 TGCAGTGCTAGAAGTGGATCTAGCACAGATACGCAGTATTTT CSARSGSSTDTQYF
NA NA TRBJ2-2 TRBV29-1 TGCAGCGTTGACAGACAAAACACCGGGGAGCTGTTTTTT CSVDRQNTGELFF
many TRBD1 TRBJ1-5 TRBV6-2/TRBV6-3 TGTGCCAGCAGTTCATCGCCGGGACAGGGGCTCGGTTTCAATCAGCCCCAGCATTTT CASSSSPGQGLGFNQPQHF